The 16 T cell receptor beta chains presented below share a single source sample, sequenced in a study of identical twins. One entry per CDR3 protein, called by TCRdb with MiXCR from the 5' RACE reads. There are around 250,000 distinct CDR3 sequences in the sample; roughly 8% occur only once, and less than 4% lies in the top ten. These sequences were also reported in another study, on yellow fever vaccine responses in identical twins.

Sequences were obtained from CD8+ T cells sorted from blood. The receptors come from a woman younger than 30 in good health.

There are many counts of this clonotype. The chain carries TRBV5-6 and TRBJ2-7; 10 bases agree with TRBD2. Germline CDR1 and CDR2: SGHDT and YYEEEE. With 2 bases clipped from V and 3 bases from J, the junction kept 2 bases outside the gene matches. CDR3 size: 14 residues. For the CDR3, the DNA is TGTGCCAGCAGCTTTCGGACTAGCGGCTACGAGCAGTACTTC. This codes for CASSFRTSGYEQYF.

This clonotype was detected only a few times. The chain joins TRBV2 to TRBJ2-1, with TRBD2 matching over 7 bases. Germline CDR1 is SNHLY and CDR2 is FYNNEI. The V and J ends lost 5 bases and 0 bases, in that order; junction bases with no gene match: 7. The CDR3 has 16 residues. This CDR3 reads CASSWTRSGSYNEQFF. For the CDR3, the DNA is TGTGCCAGCAGTTGGACTAGGTCGGGCTCCTACAATGAGCAGTTCTTC.

The sample holds a few counts of this clonotype. The rearrangement joins TRBV5-6 to TRBJ2-7, with 7 bases matching TRBD1. V was pared by 6 bases and J by 3 bases, with 9 bases of the junction left unmatched. CDR1 and CDR2 (germline): SGHDT, YYEEEE. The CDR3 is 14 amino acids. The CDR3 spells CASNLGQIIYEQYF. In DNA form, the CDR3 reads TGTGCCAGCAACCTGGGACAGATAATCTACGAGCAGTACTTC.

This clonotype was detected many times. V is TRBV12-3 or TRBV12-4 and J is TRBJ2-7, with D unresolved. This CDR3 contains 12 residues. With 7 bases removed from V and 8 bases from J, the gap between germline ends came to 15 bases. CDR3 sequence reads: CASTDKPPQQYF. CDR3 in DNA: TGTGCCAGCACCGACAAGCCCCCCCAGCAGTACTTC.

This chain's CDR3 is CASSVGGVSYEQYF. CDR3 nucleotides: TGTGCCAGCAGCGTAGGAGGGGTGAGCTACGAGCAGTACTTC. The rearrangement joins TRBV9 to TRBJ2-7; D possibly matches TRBD1 or TRBD2 (5 bases each). The CDR3 totals 14 residues. V was pared by 0 bases and J by 3 bases, with 10 bases between. The germline gives CDR1 SGDLS, CDR2 YYNGEE.

J is TRBJ2-1 and V is TRBV5-6; TRBD1 or TRBD2 may be the D gene (7 bases each). V shed 0 bases and J shed 4 bases, with 11 bases lying between them. There are 15 residues in the CDR3. In germline, CDR1 is SGHDT, CDR2 YYEEEE. The CDR3 here is CASSLVQGGYNEQFF. Here the CDR3 DNA reads TGTGCCAGCAGCTTGGTGCAGGGGGGGTACAATGAGCAGTTCTTC.

This clonotype came up many times. This chain links TRBV5-1 with TRBJ2-1; TRBD2 agrees at 14 bases. V lost 4 bases and J lost 4; bases outside the gene matches: 7. Germline lookup yields CDR1 SGHRS and CDR2 YFSETQ. The length of the CDR3 is 17 residues. The chain's CDR3 is CASSDGTSGGYYNEQFF. The CDR3 DNA is TGCGCCAGCAGCGATGGGACTAGCGGGGGATATTACAATGAGCAGTTCTTC.

The V call is TRBV2, the J call TRBJ2-1; 8 positions match TRBD2. Losses at the gene ends were 5 bases for V and 4 bases for J; bases not matched to a gene: 13. The CDR3 length is 17 residues. The germline CDR1 and CDR2 sequences are SNHLY and FYNNEI. For the CDR3, the DNA is TGTGCCAGCAGTCCCGAACTAACTAGCGGCATGTACAATGAGCAGTTCTTC. Translation: CASSPELTSGMYNEQFF.

This clonotype appeared a few times. The J gene is TRBJ2-7, the V gene TRBV6-5; possibly TRBD2 for D (6 bases). V was trimmed by 2 bases and J by 3 bases, leaving 17 bases between them. Per germline, CDR1 MNHEY and CDR2 SVGAGI. This CDR3 comprises 16 residues. In DNA form, the CDR3 reads TGTGCCAGCAGTTACCCGGGGGAACCCAGGCACTACGAGCAGTACTTC. Amino acids: CASSYPGEPRHYEQYF.

The rearrangement joins TRBV5-1 to TRBJ2-5; D may be TRBD1 or TRBD2 (5 bases each). The germline V gene has CDR1 SGHRS and CDR2 YFSETQ. V was trimmed by 3 bases and J by 0 bases, leaving 21 bases between them. The CDR3 is made up of 18 amino acids. CDR3 coding DNA: TGCGCCAGCAGCTCCCGCCGGGACGGAGAAGAGTACCAAGAGACCCAGTACTTC. Its protein is CASSSRRDGEEYQETQYF.

There are a few counts of this clonotype. The chain joins TRBV2 to TRBJ2-7; 8 nucleotides align to TRBD1. Germline-derived CDR1 and CDR2 are SNHLY and FYNNEI. The CDR3 totals 13 residues. The junction had 5 bases not matched to a gene; V was cut back by 7 bases and J by 3 bases. For the CDR3, the DNA is TGTGCCAGCAAATCAGGGGGCCTCTACGAGCAGTACTTC. As protein: CASKSGGLYEQYF.

The chain uses TRBV27 and TRBJ2-7; 7 bases map to TRBD1. The CDR3 length is 12 residues. V lost 7 bases and J lost 2; bases outside the gene matches: 2. Germline V gene data show CDR1 as MNHEY and CDR2 as SMNVEV (reference sequence). The DNA for the CDR3 is TGTGCCAGCATGAGGGGGCCCTACGAGCAGTACTTC. Amino acids: CASMRGPYEQYF.

This clonotype has at least ten counts. J is TRBJ1-1 and V is TRBV12-3 or TRBV12-4; D not certain. This CDR3 contains 13 residues. Deletions cut 3 bases from V and 10 bases from J, with 15 bases between. In DNA, the CDR3 is TGTGCCAGCAGTTTTAGTCCTTCCCACGGAGCTTTCTTT. The encoded protein is CASSFSPSHGAFF.

The J gene is TRBJ2-2, the V gene TRBV2, with a tentative D call TRBD1 (6 bases). V lost 4 bases and J 1 base, leaving 10 bases between the germline ends. Germline lookup yields CDR1 SNHLY and CDR2 FYNNEI. The CDR3 is made up of 15 amino acids. The CDR3 loop reads CASSGGTWNTGELFF. CDR3 coding DNA: TGTGCCAGCAGTGGGGGGACATGGAACACCGGGGAGCTGTTTTTT. Together with reference TRBV2 and TRBJ2-2, the CDR3 gives the full variable domain: EPEVTQTPSHQVTQMGQEVILRCVPISNHLYFYWYRQILGQKVEFLVSFYNNEISEKSEIFDDQFSVERPDGSNFTLKIRSTKLEDSAMYFCASSGGTWNTGELFFGEGSRLTVL.

V is TRBV24-1 and J is TRBJ2-5; the D call may be TRBD1 or TRBD2 (5 bases each). CDR1 and CDR2 (germline): KGHDR, SFDVKD. The CDR3 totals 17 residues. V shed 3 bases and J shed 2 bases, with 18 bases lying between them. CDR3 coding DNA: TGTGCCACCAGTGATGCCACTAGAATTGGGGGTCAAGAGACCCAGTACTTC. Protein: CATSDATRIGGQETQYF.

This clonotype was counted only a few times. The chain couples TRBV7-6 to TRBJ2-1; D call uncertain. With 2 bases removed from V and 0 bases from J, the gap between germline ends came to 8 bases. Per germline, CDR1 SGHVS and CDR2 FNYEAQ. The CDR3 is made up of 15 amino acids. The CDR3: CASSLYSSSYNEQFF. DNA for the CDR3: TGTGCCAGCAGCTTATACTCGAGCTCCTACAATGAGCAGTTCTTC.